This T cell receptor beta chain was documented in a study of T cells in Graves' hyperthyroidism and ophthalmopathy. What was amplified from RNA transcripts were TCR beta CDR3 regions. First-round RT-PCR of the TCR CDR3 relied on the HTBI primer set. Using its own MiXCR run on the multiplex PCR reads, TCRdb lists one record per CDR3 protein. The sample holds over 250,000 distinct CDR3 sequences, around 22% seen once. This clonotype was recorded at least ten times. This receptor was identified in a man aged 30 to 45 with Graves' ophthalmopathy. Sequencing was carried out using blood.

The CDR3 spells CASSETGGTDTQYF. In nucleotides, the CDR3 is TGTGCCAGCAGTGAAACGGGAGGCACAGATACGCAGTATTTT. This rearrangement joins TRBV2 to TRBJ2-3; possibly TRBD2 for D (6 bases). CDR3 size: 14 residues. Deletions cut 2 bases from V and 1 base from J, with 7 bases between. CDR1 is SNHLY, CDR2 FYNNEI, per germline.